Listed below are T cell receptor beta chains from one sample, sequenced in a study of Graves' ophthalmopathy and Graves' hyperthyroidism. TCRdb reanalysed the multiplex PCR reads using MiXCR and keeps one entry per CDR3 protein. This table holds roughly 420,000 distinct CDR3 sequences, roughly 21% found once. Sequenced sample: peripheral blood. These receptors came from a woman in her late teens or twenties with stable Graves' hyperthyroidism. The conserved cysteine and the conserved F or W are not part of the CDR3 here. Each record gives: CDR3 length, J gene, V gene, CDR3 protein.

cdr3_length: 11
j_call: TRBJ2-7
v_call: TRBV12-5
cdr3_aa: ASGPQGTYEQY

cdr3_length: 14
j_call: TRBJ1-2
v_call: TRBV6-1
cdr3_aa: ASSDIRGRGKYGYT

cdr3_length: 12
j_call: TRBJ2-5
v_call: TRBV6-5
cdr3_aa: ASRLRITQETQY

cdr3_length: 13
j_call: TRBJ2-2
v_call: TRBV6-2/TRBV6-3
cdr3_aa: ASRSGGLNTGELF

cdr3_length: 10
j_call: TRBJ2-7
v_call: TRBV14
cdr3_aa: ASSPRGVLGD

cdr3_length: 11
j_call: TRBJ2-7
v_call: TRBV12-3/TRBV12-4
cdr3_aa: ASRPTSGTGPY

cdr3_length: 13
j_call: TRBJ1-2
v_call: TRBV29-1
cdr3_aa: SVEDIWTPTYGYT

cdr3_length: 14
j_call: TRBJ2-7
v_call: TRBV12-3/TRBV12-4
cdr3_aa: ASSFVVGQGAHEQY

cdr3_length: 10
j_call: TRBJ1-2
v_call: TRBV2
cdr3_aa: AGQGMNYGYT

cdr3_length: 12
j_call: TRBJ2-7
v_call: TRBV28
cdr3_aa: ASSSFSGNLEQY

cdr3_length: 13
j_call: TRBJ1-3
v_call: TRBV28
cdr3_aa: ASSSGQISGNTIY

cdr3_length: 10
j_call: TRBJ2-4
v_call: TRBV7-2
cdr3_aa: ASSLGVDIQY

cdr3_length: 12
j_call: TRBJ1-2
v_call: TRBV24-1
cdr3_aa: ATSDFRTARGYT

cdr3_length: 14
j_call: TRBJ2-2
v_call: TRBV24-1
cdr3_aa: ATSDRRDRGAGELF

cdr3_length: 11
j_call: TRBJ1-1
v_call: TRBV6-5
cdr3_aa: ASSYSKMTEAF

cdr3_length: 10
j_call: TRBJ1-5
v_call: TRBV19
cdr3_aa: ASSIAYQPQH

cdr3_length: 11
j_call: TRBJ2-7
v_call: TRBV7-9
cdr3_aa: ASAAGRRYEQY

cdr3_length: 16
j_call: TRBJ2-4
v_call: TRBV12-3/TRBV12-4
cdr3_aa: ASSLAVGQGPAKNIQY

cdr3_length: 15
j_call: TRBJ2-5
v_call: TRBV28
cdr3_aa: ASSLWTDLRGRETQY

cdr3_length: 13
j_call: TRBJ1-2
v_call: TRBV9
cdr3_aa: ASSSEGTSVYGYT

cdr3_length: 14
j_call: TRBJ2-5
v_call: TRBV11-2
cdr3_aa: ASSSPRTGGEETQY

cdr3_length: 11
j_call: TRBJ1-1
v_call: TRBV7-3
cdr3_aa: ASSLQRDTEAF

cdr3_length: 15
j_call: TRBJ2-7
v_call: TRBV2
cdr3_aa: ASSETAWTSGRAKQY

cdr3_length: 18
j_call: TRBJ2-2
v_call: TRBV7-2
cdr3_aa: ASSLVLMYRGGRNTGELF

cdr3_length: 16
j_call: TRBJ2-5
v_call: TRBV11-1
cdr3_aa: ASSFGLAGLGVQETQY

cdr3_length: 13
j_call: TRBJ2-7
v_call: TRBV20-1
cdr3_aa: SASGASGDQVEQY

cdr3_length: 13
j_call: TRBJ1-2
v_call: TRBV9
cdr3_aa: ASSDYRGVMGGYT

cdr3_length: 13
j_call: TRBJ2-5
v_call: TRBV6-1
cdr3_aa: ASSRYGGMGETQY

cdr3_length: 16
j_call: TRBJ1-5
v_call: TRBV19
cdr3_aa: ASSIVGRGQEANQPQH

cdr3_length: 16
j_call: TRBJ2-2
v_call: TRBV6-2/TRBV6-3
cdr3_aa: ASSYSPGLAGEGGELF

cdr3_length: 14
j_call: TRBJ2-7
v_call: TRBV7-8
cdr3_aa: ASSLASRTGSYEQY

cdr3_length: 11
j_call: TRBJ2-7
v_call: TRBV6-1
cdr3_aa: ASSSVGGYEQY